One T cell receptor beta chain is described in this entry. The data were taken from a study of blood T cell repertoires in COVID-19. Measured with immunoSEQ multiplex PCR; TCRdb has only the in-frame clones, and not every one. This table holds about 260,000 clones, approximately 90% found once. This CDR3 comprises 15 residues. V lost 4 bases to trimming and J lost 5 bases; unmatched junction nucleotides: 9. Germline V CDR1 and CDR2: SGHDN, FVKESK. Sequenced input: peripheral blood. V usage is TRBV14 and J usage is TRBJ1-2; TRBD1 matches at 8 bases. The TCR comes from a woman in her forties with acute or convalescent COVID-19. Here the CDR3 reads CASSPQTGAGYGYTF. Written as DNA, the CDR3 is TGTGCCAGCAGCCCCCAGACAGGGGCAGGGTATGGCTACACCTTC.